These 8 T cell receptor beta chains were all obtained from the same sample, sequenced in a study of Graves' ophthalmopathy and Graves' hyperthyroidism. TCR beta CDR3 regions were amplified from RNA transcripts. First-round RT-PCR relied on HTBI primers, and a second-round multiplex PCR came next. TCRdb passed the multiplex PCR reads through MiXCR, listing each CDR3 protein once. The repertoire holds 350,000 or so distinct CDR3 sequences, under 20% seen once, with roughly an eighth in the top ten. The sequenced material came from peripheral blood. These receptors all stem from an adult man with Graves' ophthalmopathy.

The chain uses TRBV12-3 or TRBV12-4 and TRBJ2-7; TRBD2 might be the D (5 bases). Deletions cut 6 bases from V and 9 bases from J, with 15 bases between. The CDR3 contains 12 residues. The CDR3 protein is CASRKGSGGQYF. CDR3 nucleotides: TGTGCCAGCAGAAAAGGAAGCGGCGGGCAGTACTTC.

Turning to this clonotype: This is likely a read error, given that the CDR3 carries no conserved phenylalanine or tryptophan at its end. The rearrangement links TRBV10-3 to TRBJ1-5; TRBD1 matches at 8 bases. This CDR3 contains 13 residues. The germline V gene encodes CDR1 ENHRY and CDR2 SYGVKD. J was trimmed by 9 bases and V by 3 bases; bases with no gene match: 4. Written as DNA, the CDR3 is TGTGCCATCAGTGAACAGGGGGAGAGGCCCCAGCATCTT. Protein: CAISEQGERPQHL.

The CDR3 loop reads CASSSRTGRQPQHF. The DNA for the CDR3 is TGTGCCAGCAGTTCGCGGACAGGGCGACAGCCCCAGCATTTT. The rearrangement uses TRBV12-3 or TRBV12-4 and TRBJ1-5; 8 positions match TRBD1. Germline trimming cut 4 bases from V and 7 bases from J; bases unmatched to any gene: 6. The CDR3 extends over 14 amino acids.

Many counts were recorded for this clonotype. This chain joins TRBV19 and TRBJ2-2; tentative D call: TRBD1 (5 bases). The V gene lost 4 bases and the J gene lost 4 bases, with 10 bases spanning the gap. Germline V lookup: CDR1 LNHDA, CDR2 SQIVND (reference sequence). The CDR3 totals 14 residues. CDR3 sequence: CASSKGFGTGELFF. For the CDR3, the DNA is TGTGCCAGTAGTAAGGGGTTCGGCACCGGGGAGCTGTTTTTT.

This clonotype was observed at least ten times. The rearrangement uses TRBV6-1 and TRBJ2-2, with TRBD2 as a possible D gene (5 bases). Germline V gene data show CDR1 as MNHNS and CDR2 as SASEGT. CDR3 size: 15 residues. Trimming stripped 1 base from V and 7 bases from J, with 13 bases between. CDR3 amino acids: CASSEVRARGGELFF. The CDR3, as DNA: TGTGCCAGCAGTGAAGTACGCGCACGGGGCGGGGAGCTGTTTTTT.

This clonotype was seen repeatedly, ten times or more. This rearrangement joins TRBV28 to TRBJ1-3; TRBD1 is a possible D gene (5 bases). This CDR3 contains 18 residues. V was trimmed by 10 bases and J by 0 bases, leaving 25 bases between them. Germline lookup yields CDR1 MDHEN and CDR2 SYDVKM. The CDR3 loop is CATTRSLLGGSSGNTIYF. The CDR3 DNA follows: TGTGCCACCACCCGGTCCCTACTTGGGGGTAGCTCTGGAAACACCATATATTTT.

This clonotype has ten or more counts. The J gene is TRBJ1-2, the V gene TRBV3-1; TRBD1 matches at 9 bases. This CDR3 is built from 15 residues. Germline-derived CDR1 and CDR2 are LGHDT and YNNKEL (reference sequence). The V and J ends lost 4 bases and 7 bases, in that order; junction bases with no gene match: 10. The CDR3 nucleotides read TGTGCCAGCAGCCCAGTCCCGGGACAGGGATCTGGCTACACCTTC. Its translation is CASSPVPGQGSGYTF.

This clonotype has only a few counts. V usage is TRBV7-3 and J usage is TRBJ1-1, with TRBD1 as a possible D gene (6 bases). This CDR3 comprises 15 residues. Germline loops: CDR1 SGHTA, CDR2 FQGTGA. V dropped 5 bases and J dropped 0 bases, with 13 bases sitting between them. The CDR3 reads CASSRYGGMNTEAFF. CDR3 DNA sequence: TGTGCCAGCAGCCGATACGGGGGCATGAACACTGAAGCTTTCTTT.